This T cell receptor (beta chain) was recovered during a study of T cell responses to AZD1222 COVID-19 vaccine. Profiled with immunoSEQ multiplex PCR; TCRdb holds only in-frame clones, not every one. The data contain under 150,000 clones, around 94% of them singletons. This clone is a singleton in its sample. Looked up from germline, CDR1 is SGHVS and CDR2 is FQNEAQ. Trimming took off 4 bases at V and 8 bases at J, with 21 bases between the two ends. The CDR3 totals 17 residues. The TCR was taken from an adult who received the AZD1222 COVID-19 vaccine. V usage is TRBV7-8 and J usage is TRBJ1-6, with D maybe TRBD1 (5 bases). Material: peripheral blood, obtained 28 days after the second AZD1222 dose. DNA of the CDR3: TGTGCCAGCAGCTCCCTTTGGCAATTCGGAGGGGATTCACCCCTCCACTTT. Its translation is CASSSLWQFGGDSPLHF.